This T cell receptor beta chain was documented in a study of CD8 T cells in ankylosing spondylitis. Findings of the study overall: Blood of patients with ankylosing spondylitis appeared to be characterized by a TCR beta motif of eight highly homologous variants. Relatively scarce in peripheral blood, disease-linked clones were CD8+.

There are a few counts of this clonotype. What it recognizes is unknown. The V end was cut by 5 bases, the J end by 3 bases, with 10 bases between. CDR1 is WNHNN, CDR2 SYGVQD, per germline (reference sequence). This CDR3 has 13 residues. TCRdb processed the 5' RACE reads anew with MiXCR; each CDR3 protein has one entry. The top ten hold about an eighth of the sample, which has 350,000 to 450,000 distinct CDR3 sequences, 20% to 25% seen once. The sequencing input was blood, either unsorted or a sorted T cell fraction (not recorded which). The clonotype originates from a male donor with ankylosing spondylitis or in good health (not recorded which). This chain uses TRBV10-1 with TRBJ2-5; D uncertain. CDR3 DNA sequence: TGCGCCAGCAGTACTACAAGGGAAGAGACCCAGTACTTC. It specifies CASSTTREETQYF.